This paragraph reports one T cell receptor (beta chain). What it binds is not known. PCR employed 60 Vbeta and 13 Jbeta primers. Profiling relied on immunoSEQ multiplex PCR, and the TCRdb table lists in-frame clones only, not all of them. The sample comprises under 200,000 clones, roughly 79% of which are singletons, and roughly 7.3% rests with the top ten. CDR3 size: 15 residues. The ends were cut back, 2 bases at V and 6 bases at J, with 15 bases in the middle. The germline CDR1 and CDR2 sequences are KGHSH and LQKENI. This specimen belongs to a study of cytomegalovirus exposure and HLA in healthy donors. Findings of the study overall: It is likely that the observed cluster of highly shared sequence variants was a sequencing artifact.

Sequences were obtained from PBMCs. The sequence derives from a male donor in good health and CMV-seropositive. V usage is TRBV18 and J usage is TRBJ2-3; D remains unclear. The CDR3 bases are TGTGCCAGCTCACCAGAATTTTTGGCCCTCGATACGCAGTATTTT. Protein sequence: CASSPEFLALDTQYF.